This TCR beta chain was sequenced in a study of blood T cell repertoires in COVID-19. Background on the study: Collection of acute and convalescent COVID-19 samples took place in the United States, Italy and Spain.

Repertoires were generated with immunoSEQ multiplex PCR, while TCRdb's copy carries only in-frame clones and drops some. The sample contains about 46,000 clones, more than 85% of which appear only once. The sequence came from a man aged 50-60 years with acute or convalescent COVID-19. The sample comprised peripheral blood.

CDR3: CASSLGGRRDTQYF. The CDR3 DNA sequence: TGCGCCAGCAGCTTGGGGGGCAGGCGCGATACGCAGTATTTT. V and J are TRBV5-1 and TRBJ2-3; TRBD1 might be the D (5 bases). The germline V and J ends were trimmed by 0 bases and 6 bases, with 11 bases remaining between them. CDR3 length equals 14 residues. Germline V gives CDR1 SGHRS, CDR2 YFSETQ.